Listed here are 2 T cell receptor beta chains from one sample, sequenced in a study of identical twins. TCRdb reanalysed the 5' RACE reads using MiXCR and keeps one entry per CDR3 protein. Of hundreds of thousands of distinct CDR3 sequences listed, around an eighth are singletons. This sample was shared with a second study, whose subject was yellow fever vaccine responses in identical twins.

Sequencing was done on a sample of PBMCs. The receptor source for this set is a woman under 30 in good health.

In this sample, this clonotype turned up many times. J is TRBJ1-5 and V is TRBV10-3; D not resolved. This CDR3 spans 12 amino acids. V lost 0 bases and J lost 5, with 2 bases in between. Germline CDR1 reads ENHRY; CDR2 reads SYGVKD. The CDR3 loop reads CAISESDQPQHF. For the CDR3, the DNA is TGTGCCATCAGTGAGTCGGATCAGCCCCAGCATTTT.

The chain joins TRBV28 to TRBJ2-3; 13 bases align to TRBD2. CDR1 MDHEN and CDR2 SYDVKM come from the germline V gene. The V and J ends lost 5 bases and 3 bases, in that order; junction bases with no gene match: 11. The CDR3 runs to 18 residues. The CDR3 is CASSPRTSGGRGTDTQYF. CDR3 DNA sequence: TGTGCCAGCAGTCCCCGGACTAGCGGGGGACGTGGAACAGATACGCAGTATTTT.